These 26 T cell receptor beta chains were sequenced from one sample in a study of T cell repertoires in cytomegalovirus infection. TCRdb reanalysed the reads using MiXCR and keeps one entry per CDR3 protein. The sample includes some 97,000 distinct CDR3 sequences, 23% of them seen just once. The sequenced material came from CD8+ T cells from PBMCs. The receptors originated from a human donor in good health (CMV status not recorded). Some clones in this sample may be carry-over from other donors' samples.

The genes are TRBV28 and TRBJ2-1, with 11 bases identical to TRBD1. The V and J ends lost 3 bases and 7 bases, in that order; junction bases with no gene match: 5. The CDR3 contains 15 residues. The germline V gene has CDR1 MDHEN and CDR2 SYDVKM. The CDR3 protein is CASSFGTGGFNEQFF. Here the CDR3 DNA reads TGTGCCAGCAGTTTCGGGACAGGGGGGTTTAATGAGCAGTTCTTC.

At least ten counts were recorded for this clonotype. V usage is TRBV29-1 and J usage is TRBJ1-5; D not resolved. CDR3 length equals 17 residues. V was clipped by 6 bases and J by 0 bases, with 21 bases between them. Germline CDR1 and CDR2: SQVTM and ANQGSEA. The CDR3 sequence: CSVLVGQAMYSNQPQHF. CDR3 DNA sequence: TGCAGCGTCCTCGTCGGGCAGGCGATGTATAGCAATCAGCCCCAGCATTTT.

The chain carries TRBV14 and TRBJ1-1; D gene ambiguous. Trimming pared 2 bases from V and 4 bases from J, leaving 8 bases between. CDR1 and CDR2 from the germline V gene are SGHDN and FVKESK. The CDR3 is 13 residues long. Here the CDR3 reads CASSQQRRTEAFF. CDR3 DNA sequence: TGTGCCAGCAGCCAACAGCGGCGCACTGAAGCTTTCTTT.

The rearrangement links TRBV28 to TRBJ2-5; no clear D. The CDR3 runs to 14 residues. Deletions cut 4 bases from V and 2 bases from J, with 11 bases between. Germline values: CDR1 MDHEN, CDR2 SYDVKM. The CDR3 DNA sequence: TGTGCCAGCAGTTCGATTTCCGTACAAGAGACCCAGTACTTC. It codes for CASSSISVQETQYF.

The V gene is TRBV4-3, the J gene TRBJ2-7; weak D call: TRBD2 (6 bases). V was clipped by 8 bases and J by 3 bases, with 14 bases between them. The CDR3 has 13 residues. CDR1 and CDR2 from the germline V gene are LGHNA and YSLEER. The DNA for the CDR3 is TGCGCCAGCTCCGAGTGGGGAGGCTACGAGCAGTACTTC. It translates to CASSEWGGYEQYF.

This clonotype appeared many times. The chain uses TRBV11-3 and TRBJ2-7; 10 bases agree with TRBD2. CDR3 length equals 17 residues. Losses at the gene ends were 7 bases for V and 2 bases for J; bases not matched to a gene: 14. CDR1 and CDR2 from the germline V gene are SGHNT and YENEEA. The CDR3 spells CASTQPQSSGGTYEQYF. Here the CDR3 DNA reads TGTGCCAGCACTCAACCCCAGTCTAGCGGGGGAACCTACGAGCAGTACTTC.

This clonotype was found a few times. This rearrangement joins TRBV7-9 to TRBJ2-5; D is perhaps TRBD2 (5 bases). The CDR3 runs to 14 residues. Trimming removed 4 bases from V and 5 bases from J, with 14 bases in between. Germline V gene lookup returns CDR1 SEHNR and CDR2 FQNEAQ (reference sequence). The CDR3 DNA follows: TGTGCCAGCAGCTCCCCGGGGATCGGGGAGACCCAGTACTTC. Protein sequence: CASSSPGIGETQYF.

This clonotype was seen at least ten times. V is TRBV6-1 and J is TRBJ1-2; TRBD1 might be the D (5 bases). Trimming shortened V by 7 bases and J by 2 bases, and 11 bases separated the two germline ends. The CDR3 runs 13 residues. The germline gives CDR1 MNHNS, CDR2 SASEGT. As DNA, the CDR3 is TGTGCCAGCACCGACAGTCAAAACTATGGCTACACCTTC. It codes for CASTDSQNYGYTF.

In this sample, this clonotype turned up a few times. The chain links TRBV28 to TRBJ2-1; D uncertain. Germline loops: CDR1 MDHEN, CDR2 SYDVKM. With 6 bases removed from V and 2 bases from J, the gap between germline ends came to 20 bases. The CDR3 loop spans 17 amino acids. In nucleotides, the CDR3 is TGTGCCAGCAGCATCGACTGGGCTATAACTGCCTACAATGAGCAGTTCTTC. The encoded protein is CASSIDWAITAYNEQFF.

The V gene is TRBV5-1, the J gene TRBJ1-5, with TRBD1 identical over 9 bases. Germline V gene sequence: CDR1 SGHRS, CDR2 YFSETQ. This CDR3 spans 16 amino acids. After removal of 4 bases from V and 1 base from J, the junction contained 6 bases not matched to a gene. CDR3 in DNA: TGCGCCAGCAGCCCCGGGACAGGGTGGAGCAATCAGCCCCAGCATTTT. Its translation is CASSPGTGWSNQPQHF.

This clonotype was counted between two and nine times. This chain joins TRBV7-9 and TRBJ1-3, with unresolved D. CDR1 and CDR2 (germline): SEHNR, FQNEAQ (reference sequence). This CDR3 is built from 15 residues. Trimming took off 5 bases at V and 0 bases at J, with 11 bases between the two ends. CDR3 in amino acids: CASSPTSGSGNTIYF. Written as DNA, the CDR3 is TGTGCCAGCAGCCCCACATCTGGCTCTGGAAACACCATATATTTT.

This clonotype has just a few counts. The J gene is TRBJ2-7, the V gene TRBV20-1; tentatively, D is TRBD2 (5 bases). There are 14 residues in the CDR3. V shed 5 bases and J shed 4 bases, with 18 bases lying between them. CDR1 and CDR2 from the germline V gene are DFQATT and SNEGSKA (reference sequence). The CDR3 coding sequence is TGCAGTGCTGGTTGGGGTAGCGACACTTACGAGCAGTACTTC. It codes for CSAGWGSDTYEQYF.

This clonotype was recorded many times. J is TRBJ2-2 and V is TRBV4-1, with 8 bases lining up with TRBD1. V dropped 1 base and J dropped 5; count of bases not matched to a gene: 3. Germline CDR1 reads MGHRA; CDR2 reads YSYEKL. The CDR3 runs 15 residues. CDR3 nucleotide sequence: TGCGCCAGCAGCCAAGTCTGGACAGGGACCGGGGAGCTGTTTTTT. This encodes CASSQVWTGTGELFF.

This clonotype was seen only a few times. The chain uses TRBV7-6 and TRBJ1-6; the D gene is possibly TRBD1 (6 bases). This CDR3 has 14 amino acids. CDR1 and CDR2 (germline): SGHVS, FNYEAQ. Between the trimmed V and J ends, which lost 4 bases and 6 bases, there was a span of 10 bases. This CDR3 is CASSSGQSNSPLHF. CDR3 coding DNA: TGTGCCAGCAGCTCAGGACAGTCTAATTCACCCCTCCACTTT.

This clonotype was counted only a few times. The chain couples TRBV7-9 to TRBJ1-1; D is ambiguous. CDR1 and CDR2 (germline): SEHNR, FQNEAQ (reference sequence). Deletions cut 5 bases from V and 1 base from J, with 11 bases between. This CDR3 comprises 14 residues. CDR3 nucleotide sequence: TGTGCCAGCAGCACACAACAGAGGAACACTGAAGCTTTCTTT. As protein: CASSTQQRNTEAFF.

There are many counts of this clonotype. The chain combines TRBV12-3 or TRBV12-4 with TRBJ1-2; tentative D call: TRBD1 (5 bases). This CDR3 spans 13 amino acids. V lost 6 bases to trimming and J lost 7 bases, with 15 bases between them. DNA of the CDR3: TGTGCCAGCAGCCCCGGAGGGACGGGTGGCTACACCTTC. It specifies CASSPGGTGGYTF.

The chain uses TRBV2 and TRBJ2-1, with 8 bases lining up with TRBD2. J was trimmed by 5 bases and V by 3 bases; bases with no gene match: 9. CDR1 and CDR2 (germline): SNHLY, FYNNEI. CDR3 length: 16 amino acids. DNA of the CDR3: TGTGCCAGCAGTGACGGACTAGCCCGGGCCGACAATGAGCAGTTCTTC. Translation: CASSDGLARADNEQFF.

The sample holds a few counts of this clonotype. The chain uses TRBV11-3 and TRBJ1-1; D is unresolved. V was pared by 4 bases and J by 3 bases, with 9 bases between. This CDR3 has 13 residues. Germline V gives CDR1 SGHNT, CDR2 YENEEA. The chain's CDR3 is CASSSRLDTEAFF. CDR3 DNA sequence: TGTGCCAGCAGCTCCAGGTTGGACACTGAAGCTTTCTTT.

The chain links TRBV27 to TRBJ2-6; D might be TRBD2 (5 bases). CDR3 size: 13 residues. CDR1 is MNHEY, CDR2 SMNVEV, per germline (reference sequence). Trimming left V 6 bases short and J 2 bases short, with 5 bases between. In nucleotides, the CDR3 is TGTGCCAGCAGGGAGGCTGGGGCCAACGTCCTGACTTTC. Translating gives CASREAGANVLTF.

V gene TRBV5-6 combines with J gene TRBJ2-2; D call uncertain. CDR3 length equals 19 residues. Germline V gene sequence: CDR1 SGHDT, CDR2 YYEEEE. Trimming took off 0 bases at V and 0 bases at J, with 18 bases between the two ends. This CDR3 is CASSLALNLDNANTGELFF. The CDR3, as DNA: TGTGCCAGCAGCTTGGCCCTCAATCTAGATAACGCGAACACCGGGGAGCTGTTTTTT.

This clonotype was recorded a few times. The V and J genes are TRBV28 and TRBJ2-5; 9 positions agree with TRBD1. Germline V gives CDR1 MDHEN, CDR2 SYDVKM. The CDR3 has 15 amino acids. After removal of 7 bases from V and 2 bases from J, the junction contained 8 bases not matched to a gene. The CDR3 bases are TGTGCCAGCACCTTGGGGGACAGGGCTCAAGAGACCCAGTACTTC. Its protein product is CASTLGDRAQETQYF. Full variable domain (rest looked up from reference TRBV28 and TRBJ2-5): DVKVTQSSRYLVKRTGEKVFLECVQDMDHENMFWYRQDPGLGLRLIYFSYDVKMKEKGDIPEGYSVSREKKERFSLILESASTNQTSMYLCASTLGDRAQETQYFGPGTRLLVL.

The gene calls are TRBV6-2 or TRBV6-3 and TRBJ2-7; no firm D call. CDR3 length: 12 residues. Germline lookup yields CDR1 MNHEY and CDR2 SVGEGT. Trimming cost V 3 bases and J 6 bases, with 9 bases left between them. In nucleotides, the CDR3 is TGTGCCAGCAGTTATTACCGCACCGAGCAGTACTTC. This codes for CASSYYRTEQYF.

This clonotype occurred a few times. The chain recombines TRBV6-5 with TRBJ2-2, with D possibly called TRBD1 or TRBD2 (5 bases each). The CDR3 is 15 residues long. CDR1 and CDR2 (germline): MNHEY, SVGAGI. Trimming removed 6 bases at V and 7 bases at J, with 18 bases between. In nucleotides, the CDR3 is TGTGCCAGCAGCCAGACTGGGGGAGTAAACGGGGAGCTGTTTTTT. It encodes CASSQTGGVNGELFF.

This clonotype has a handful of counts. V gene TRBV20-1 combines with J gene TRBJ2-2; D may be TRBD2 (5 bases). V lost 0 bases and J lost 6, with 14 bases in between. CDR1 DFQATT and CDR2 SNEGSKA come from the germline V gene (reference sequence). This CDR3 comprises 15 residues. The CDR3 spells CSARDVKVASGELFF. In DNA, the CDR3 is TGCAGTGCTAGAGATGTGAAGGTAGCGTCCGGGGAGCTGTTTTTT.

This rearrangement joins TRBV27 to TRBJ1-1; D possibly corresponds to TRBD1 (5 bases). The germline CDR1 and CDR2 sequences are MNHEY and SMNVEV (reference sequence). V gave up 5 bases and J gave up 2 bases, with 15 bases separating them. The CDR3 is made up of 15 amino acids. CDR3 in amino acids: CASSPLGERNTEAFF. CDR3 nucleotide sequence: TGTGCCAGCAGTCCATTGGGGGAGCGAAACACTGAAGCTTTCTTT.

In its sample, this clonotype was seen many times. CDR3 sequence: CASSFGGTDTQYF. The CDR3, as DNA: TGTGCCAGCAGCTTCGGGGGGACAGATACGCAGTATTTT. The rearrangement joins TRBV12-3 or TRBV12-4 to TRBJ2-3; TRBD2 agrees at 7 bases. The CDR3 runs 13 residues. Trimming took 6 bases from V and 3 from J; bases not matched to a gene: 3.